The entry below gives a single TCR beta chain sequence along with its context. The antigen is undetermined. This specimen comes from a study of PD-L1 blockade in urothelial cancer. Looking at the study overall: Blood gave a median 141,255 T cells.

TCRdb's copy holds only in-frame clones and misses some; the assay was immunoSEQ multiplex PCR. Of about 88,000 clones detected, more than 90% appear once; the ten largest clones hold more than 8%. Germline loops: CDR1 SGHAT, CDR2 FQNNGV. Trimming cost V 5 bases and J 10 bases; bases outside gene matches: 14. The CDR3 has 15 amino acids. Overall study results and limits: Greater 3-week expansion of tumor-associated blood clones was recorded for durable-benefit patients.

The source was PBMCs, collected around atezolizumab (anti-PD-L1) treatment. V is TRBV11-2 and J is TRBJ1-1, with 9 bases aligning to TRBD1. The source is a man aged 60-69 years with urothelial cancer. CDR3: CASSRIRDRVGVAFF. The CDR3 region has the DNA TGTGCCAGCAGCCGCATCCGGGACAGGGTGGGTGTAGCTTTCTTT.